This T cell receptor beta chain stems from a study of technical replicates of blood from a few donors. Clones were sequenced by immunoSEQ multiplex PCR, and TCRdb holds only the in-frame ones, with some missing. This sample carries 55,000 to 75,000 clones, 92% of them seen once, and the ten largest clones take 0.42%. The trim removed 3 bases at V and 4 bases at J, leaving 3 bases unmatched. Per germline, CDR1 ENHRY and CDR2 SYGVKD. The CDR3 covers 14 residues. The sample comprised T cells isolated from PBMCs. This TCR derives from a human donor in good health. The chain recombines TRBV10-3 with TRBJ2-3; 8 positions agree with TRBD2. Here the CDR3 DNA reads TGTGCCATCAGTGAACTAGCGGACGCAGATACGCAGTATTTT. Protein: CAISELADADTQYF.